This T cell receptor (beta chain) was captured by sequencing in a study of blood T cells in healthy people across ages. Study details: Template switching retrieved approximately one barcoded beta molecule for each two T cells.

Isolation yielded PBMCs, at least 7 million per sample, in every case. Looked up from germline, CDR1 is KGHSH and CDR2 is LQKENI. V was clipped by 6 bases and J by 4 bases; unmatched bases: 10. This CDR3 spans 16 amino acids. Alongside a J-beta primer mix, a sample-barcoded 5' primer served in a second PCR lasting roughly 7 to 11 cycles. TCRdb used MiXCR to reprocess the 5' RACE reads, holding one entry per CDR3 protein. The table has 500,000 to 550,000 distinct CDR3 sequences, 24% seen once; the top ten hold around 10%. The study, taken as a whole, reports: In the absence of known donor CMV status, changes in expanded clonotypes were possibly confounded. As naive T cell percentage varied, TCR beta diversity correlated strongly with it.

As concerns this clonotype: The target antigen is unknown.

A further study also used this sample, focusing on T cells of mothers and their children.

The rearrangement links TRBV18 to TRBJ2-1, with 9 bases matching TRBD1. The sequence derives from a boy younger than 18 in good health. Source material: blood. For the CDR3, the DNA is TGTGCCAGCTCCCCCAACGGACAGGGGATATACAATGAGCAGTTCTTC. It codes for CASSPNGQGIYNEQFF.